The 4 T cell receptor beta chains in this list originate from one sample, sequenced in a study of T cell responses to AZD1222 COVID-19 vaccine. The protocol was immunoSEQ multiplex PCR, while the TCRdb copy is restricted to in-frame clones and leaves out a portion. The data contain 140,000 to 150,000 clones, just under 95% of them singletons. This specimen consisted of peripheral blood, obtained on day 0 of AZD1222 vaccination. These receptors originate from an adult in good health.

The V and J genes are TRBV27 and TRBJ1-2, with D possibly being TRBD1 (6 bases). Germline values: CDR1 MNHEY, CDR2 SMNVEV (reference sequence). Trimming took 5 bases from V and 7 from J, leaving 20 bases between them. The CDR3 extends over 15 amino acids. DNA of the CDR3: TGTGCCAGCAGTCCTTACCAGGGGACCACTAGTGGCTACACCTTC. Translated: CASSPYQGTTSGYTF.

The sample holds a few counts of this clone. The rearrangement links TRBV4-1 to TRBJ2-6; D gene ambiguous. V was trimmed by 4 bases and J by 4 bases, leaving 20 bases between them. Germline CDR1 and CDR2: MGHRA and YSYEKL. The CDR3 has 18 residues. The CDR3 is CASSRRISRESGANVLTF. The CDR3 DNA follows: TGCGCCAGCAGCCGGCGGATCTCTAGGGAATCCGGGGCCAACGTCCTGACTTTC.

The CDR3 reads CASSPGEPGGYSNQPQHF. The CDR3 DNA is TGTGCCAGCAGCCCCGGAGAGCCAGGGGGATACAGCAATCAGCCCCAGCATTTT. V is TRBV7-9 and J is TRBJ1-5, with 7 nucleotides matching TRBD1. The germline V gene has CDR1 SEHNR and CDR2 FQNEAQ (reference sequence). There are 18 residues in the CDR3. V gave up 5 bases and J gave up 1 base; unmatched junction bases: 14. The full variable domain, in which reference TRBV7-9 and TRBJ1-5 provide the parts outside the CDR3, is DTGVSQNPRHKITKRGQNVTFRCDPISEHNRLYWYRQTLGQGPEFLTYFQNEAQLEKSRLLSDRFSAERPKGSFSTLEIQRTEQGDSAMYLCASSPGEPGGYSNQPQHFGDGTRLSIL.

V gene TRBV5-1 combines with J gene TRBJ2-5; TRBD2 might be the D (5 bases). The germline V and J ends were trimmed by 4 bases and 5 bases, with 15 bases remaining between them. This CDR3 is 14 amino acids long. Germline V gene data show CDR1 as SGHRS and CDR2 as YFSETQ. CDR3 amino acids: CASSVEGSGETQYF. CDR3 DNA sequence: TGCGCCAGCAGCGTAGAGGGTTCAGGCGAGACCCAGTACTTC.